These 4 T cell receptor beta chains share one sample of origin, sequenced in a study of lymphopenia after photon versus proton radiotherapy. Generated by immunoSEQ multiplex PCR, the TCRdb table keeps only in-frame clones and is missing some. The sample has 15,000 to 20,000 clones; approximately 86% are singletons. This sample comprised peripheral blood, obtained from a patient treated with proton-based radiotherapy. These receptors all come from a woman in her fifties or sixties with cholangiocarcinoma. Some clones in this sample may be carry-over from other donors' samples.

This clone appeared a single time. The rearrangement links TRBV10-1 to TRBJ2-2, with D hard to call. The CDR3 is 14 residues long. V lost 2 bases and J lost 2, with 6 bases in between. Germline V CDR1 and CDR2: WNHNN, SYGVQD (reference sequence). As DNA, the CDR3 is TGCGCCAGCAGTGAGCGGCTTAACACCGGGGAGCTGTTTTTT. Encoded protein: CASSERLNTGELFF.

The chain recombines TRBV6-1 with TRBJ1-4, with TRBD1 identical over 7 bases. This CDR3 has 14 residues. The V and J ends lost 6 bases and 6 bases, in that order; junction bases with no gene match: 7. Germline lookup yields CDR1 MNHNS and CDR2 SASEGT. The DNA for the CDR3 is TGTGCCAGCAGGAACACAGGGGAGGATGAAAAACTGTTTTTT. It translates to CASRNTGEDEKLFF.

The chain is built from TRBV9 and TRBJ2-7; D gene uncertain. Trimming left V 0 bases short and J 3 bases short, with 10 bases between. CDR1 and CDR2 (germline): SGDLS, YYNGEE. This CDR3 is 14 amino acids long. CDR3 loop: CASSVGAGNYEQYF. The CDR3 nucleotides read TGTGCCAGCAGCGTAGGGGCAGGCAACTACGAGCAGTACTTC.

The rearrangement links TRBV7-6 to TRBJ1-1, with D possibly being TRBD1 (5 bases). The CDR3 length is 13 residues. V lost 4 bases and J lost 6, with 12 bases in between. Germline lookup yields CDR1 SGHVS and CDR2 FNYEAQ. The CDR3 protein is CASSYGWDAEAFF. DNA for the CDR3: TGTGCCAGCAGCTACGGATGGGACGCTGAAGCTTTCTTT.